This TCR beta chain was profiled in a study of T-cell memory formation after mild COVID-19. As for the study in general: Among the donors, TCR clusters were largely specific to each donor.

One entry per CDR3 protein, called by TCRdb with MiXCR from the 5' RACE reads. Of some 50,000 distinct CDR3 sequences listed, 25% to 35% are singletons. V lost 6 bases and J lost 3, with 12 bases in between. The CDR3 is 13 residues long. Germline values: CDR1 MNHNY, CDR2 SVGAGI (reference sequence). Sequencing was done on a sample of PBMCs or a T cell subset sorted from them (not recorded which). The source of this sequence is a man aged 18 to 30 who had mild COVID-19 (a few samples of this study predate the infection). Cell type and time point are not known. The chain combines TRBV6-6 with TRBJ2-7, with D perhaps matching TRBD2 (5 bases). The CDR3 DNA follows: TGTGCCAGCAGCCCAACGGGGAACTACGAGCAGTACTTC. This translates into CASSPTGNYEQYF.